These T cell receptor beta chains were read from a single sample in a study of blood T cell repertoires in COVID-19. Libraries were prepared by immunoSEQ multiplex PCR; TCRdb keeps only in-frame clonotypes and omits some of them. The table lists about 40,000 clones, about 88% of them singletons. What was sequenced was peripheral blood. These receptors were obtained from a man aged 45 to 65 in a cohort sampled during active COVID-19. The CDR3 runs from the conserved cysteine through the conserved F or W. D genes are given only for firm matches. Size is stated for part of the rows, as once, few or many counts, or as a class when the clone is expanded.

- | TRBJ2-7 | TRBD1 | 14 | TRBV7-9 | TGTGCCAGCAGCTTGGGGACAGAGGTCGACGAGCAGTACTTC | CASSLGTEVDEQYF
- | TRBJ1-5 | - | 12 | TRBV5-6 | TGTGCCAGCAGCTTGCCGAATCAGCCCCAGCATTTT | CASSLPNQPQHF
- | TRBJ1-3 | - | 13 | TRBV12-3/TRBV12-4 | TGTGCCACCGCGACAGGCTCTGGAAACACCATATATTTT | CATATGSGNTIYF
- | TRBJ2-6 | - | 18 | TRBV12-2 | TGTGCAAGTCGCTTAGTAGCGGACGATAGCTCTGGGGCCAACGTCCTGACTTTC | CASRLVADDSSGANVLTF
few | TRBJ1-6 | TRBD1 | 15 | TRBV6-5 | TGTGCCAGCACCAAGGAGGGGGCTTGGAATTCACCCCTCCACTTT | CASTKEGAWNSPLHF
- | TRBJ1-1 | - | 13 | TRBV19 | TGTGCCAGTAGTTCACAGAGGAACACTGAAGCTTTCTTT | CASSSQRNTEAFF
once | TRBJ1-6 | TRBD1 | 18 | TRBV15 | TGTGCCACCAGCATTGACACCGACAGGGAGGATTTCGGTTCACCCCTCCACTTT | CATSIDTDREDFGSPLHF
- | TRBJ2-5 | - | 16 | TRBV5-6 | TGTGCCAGCAGCCCCCCGGCGGTAGCGGCCGAAGAGACCCAGTACTTC | CASSPPAVAAEETQYF
- | TRBJ1-1 | TRBD1 | 13 | TRBV13 | TGTGCCAGCAGCGGGACAGGGCTGACTGAAGCTTTCTTT | CASSGTGLTEAFF
- | TRBJ1-2 | - | 13 | TRBV28 | TGTGCCAGCCAGTTTACCCGGGGTTATGGCTACACCTTC | CASQFTRGYGYTF
- | TRBJ2-3 | - | 15 | TRBV11-3 | TGTGCCAGCAGCTTAGGGGGACTGCTTACCGATACGCAGTATTTT | CASSLGGLLTDTQYF
- | TRBJ1-5 | - | 13 | TRBV12-3/TRBV12-4 | TGTGCCAGCAGTTTTGAGGGCAATCAGCCCCAGCATTTT | CASSFEGNQPQHF
- | TRBJ2-1 | - | 15 | TRBV30 | TGTGCCTGGGCCTCCGGGACTGTCTCCTACAATGAGCAGTTCTTC | CAWASGTVSYNEQFF
- | TRBJ2-7 | - | 12 | TRBV2 | TGTGCCAGCGAAGAGAAGTCCTACGAGCAGTACTTC | CASEEKSYEQYF
medium-sized | TRBJ2-7 | - | 15 | TRBV5-6 | TGTGCCAGCACGAACGACGGCAGGACTTCCTACGAGCAGTACTTC | CASTNDGRTSYEQYF
- | TRBJ2-7 | - | 12 | TRBV11-3 | TGTGCCAGCAGCTCCCAGTCCTACGAGCAGTACTTC | CASSSQSYEQYF
- | TRBJ2-1 | - | 14 | TRBV11-3 | TGTGCCAGCAGTCCTGGGGCGGGACCCAATGAGCAGTTCTTC | CASSPGAGPNEQFF
few | TRBJ1-2 | - | 14 | TRBV25-1 | TGTGCCAGCAGTGAATTTGGCAATAACTATGGCTACACCTTC | CASSEFGNNYGYTF
- | TRBJ1-4 | - | 15 | TRBV6-5 | TGTGCCAGCAGTCGCTCAGGGGCAACTAATGAAAAACTGTTTTTT | CASSRSGATNEKLFF
- | TRBJ1-5 | - | 16 | TRBV5-5 | TGTGCCAGCAGCTTGATGATCGGGAGGCGGGATCAGCCCCAGCATTTT | CASSLMIGRRDQPQHF
- | TRBJ1-1 | - | 14 | TRBV30 | TGTGCCTGGAGTGTTAGCGCCTCGAACACTGAAGCTTTCTTT | CAWSVSASNTEAFF
- | TRBJ2-7 | - | 14 | TRBV9 | TGTGCCAGCAGCGTAGGAGGAGGTTGGGACGAGCAGTACTTC | CASSVGGGWDEQYF
- | TRBJ2-2 | TRBD1 | 14 | TRBV4-1 | TGCGCCAGCAGCCCGGGACAGTACACCGGGGAGCTGTTTTTT | CASSPGQYTGELFF
- | TRBJ2-1 | TRBD2 | 16 | TRBV18 | TGTGCCAGCTCAACCCTAGCGGGAGGGCCGGACAATGAGCAGTTCTTC | CASSTLAGGPDNEQFF
- | TRBJ2-1 | - | 11 | TRBV20-1 | TGCAGTGCTAGATCCGACTCTCCGCAGTTCTTC | CSARSDSPQFF
- | TRBJ2-1 | TRBD2 | 17 | TRBV5-5 | TGTGCCAGCAGCTTGGGTGTACTAGCGGGAAGTAGGAATGAGCAGTTCTTC | CASSLGVLAGSRNEQFF
- | TRBJ2-3 | TRBD2 | 15 | TRBV19 | TGTGCCAGTAGTATAGCGGGGGGGGCATCAGATACGCAGTATTTT | CASSIAGGASDTQYF
- | TRBJ1-1 | TRBD1 | 13 | TRBV6-6 | TGTGCCAGCAGACAGGGGGGTGGCACTGAAGCTTTCTTT | CASRQGGGTEAFF
- | TRBJ2-5 | - | 14 | TRBV28 | TGTGCCAGCAGCCTAAGGGGTCCGTGGGAGACCCAGTACTTC | CASSLRGPWETQYF
- | TRBJ1-1 | - | 14 | TRBV4-3 | TGCGCCAGCAGCCCCGGGGCGGCAGGGGTTGAGTCTTTCTTT | CASSPGAAGVESFF
- | TRBJ2-1 | TRBD2 | 19 | TRBV24-1 | TGTGCCACCAGTGATTTATCGGTTTTAGGCGGGAGGGCCGGTAATGAGCAGTTCTTC | CATSDLSVLGGRAGNEQFF
- | TRBJ2-2 | - | 14 | TRBV11-3 | TGTGCCAGCAGACAAACAGGGGAGGCCGGGGAGCTGTTTTTT | CASRQTGEAGELFF
- | TRBJ2-3 | - | 14 | TRBV9 | TGTGCCAGCAGCGTAGTCGGGGGGCAAGATACGCAGTATTTT | CASSVVGGQDTQYF
- | TRBJ2-3 | - | 14 | TRBV10-3 | TGTGCCATCAGTGTTCAAGAGATGGCAGATACGCAGTATTTT | CAISVQEMADTQYF
- | TRBJ2-2 | TRBD2 | 17 | TRBV3-1/TRBV3-2 | TGTGCCAGCAGCCAAGATGGAGCGGGGCCCTACACCGGGGAGCTGTTTTTT | CASSQDGAGPYTGELFF
- | TRBJ2-5 | - | 13 | TRBV5-1 | TGCGCCAGCTCTCGCGCGGGGTCAGAGACCCAGTACTTC | CASSRAGSETQYF
- | TRBJ1-2 | - | 15 | TRBV29-1 | TGCAGCGTTGAACCGAGACCGGGAGCTAACTATGGCTACACCTTC | CSVEPRPGANYGYTF
- | TRBJ2-5 | TRBD2 | 16 | TRBV29-1 | TGCAGCGTTGCCCCGTCGGGGGGACCAACCCAAGAGACCCAGTACTTC | CSVAPSGGPTQETQYF
- | TRBJ2-2 | - | 14 | TRBV11-2 | TGTGCCAGCAGCCAAGTGGTGAGGACCGGGGAGCTGTTTTTT | CASSQVVRTGELFF
- | TRBJ2-7 | TRBD1 | 14 | TRBV7-9 | TGTGCCAGCACCACCGGGACAGGCACCTACGAGCAGTACTTC | CASTTGTGTYEQYF
- | TRBJ2-3 | - | 15 | TRBV24-1 | TGTGCCACCAGTGATTTCCGCGAGCCCTTAGATACGCAGTATTTT | CATSDFREPLDTQYF
once | TRBJ2-5 | - | 15 | TRBV11-2 | TGTGCCAGCAGCTTATTGGGAGGCGGAGGGGAGACCCAGTACTTC | CASSLLGGGGETQYF
- | TRBJ2-2 | - | 13 | TRBV7-8 | TGTGCCAGCAGTCTGAGCGTACCCGGGGAGCTGTTTTTT | CASSLSVPGELFF
- | TRBJ1-4 | TRBD1 | 16 | TRBV15 | TGTGCCACCAGCACTACGACCGGGACAGGGGATGAAAAACTGTTTTTT | CATSTTTGTGDEKLFF
- | TRBJ1-1 | - | 19 | TRBV3-1/TRBV3-2 | TGTGCCAGCAGCCCAACCTCGGGGGGCGTACGGAAGCTGAACACTGAAGCTTTCTTT | CASSPTSGGVRKLNTEAFF
- | TRBJ2-1 | - | 14 | TRBV10-3 | TGTGCCATCAGTGAGTCCGACAGCCACCCTCCGCAGTTCTTC | CAISESDSHPPQFF
few | TRBJ2-2 | - | 13 | TRBV11-3 | TGTGCCAGCAGCAAACAGTTCACCGGGGAGCTGTTTTTT | CASSKQFTGELFF
- | TRBJ1-6 | - | 17 | TRBV5-1 | TGCGCCAGCAGCAAGGACAGTTTCGAAGGCGCTAATTCACCCCTCCACTTT | CASSKDSFEGANSPLHF
- | TRBJ2-6 | TRBD1 | 17 | TRBV9 | TGTGCCAGCAGCCACCGGGACAGGGTATCTGGGGCCAACGTCCTGACTTTC | CASSHRDRVSGANVLTF
- | TRBJ2-5 | - | 12 | TRBV12-3/TRBV12-4 | TGTGCCAGCAGTCCCCTTCGGGAGACCCAGTACTTC | CASSPLRETQYF
- | TRBJ1-2 | - | 15 | TRBV7-9 | TGTGCCAGCAGCCCGCGTACAGGGAAGGACTATGGCTACACCTTC | CASSPRTGKDYGYTF
- | TRBJ2-1 | TRBD2 | 17 | TRBV5-4 | TGTGCCAGCAGCTTGACTAGCGGGCCTAGTAGGTACAATGAGCAGTTCTTC | CASSLTSGPSRYNEQFF
- | TRBJ2-5 | - | 15 | TRBV12-2 | TGTGCAAGTCGCTCATTGGACCACAGGGAAGAGACCCAGTACTTC | CASRSLDHREETQYF
- | TRBJ2-5 | TRBD1 | 16 | TRBV5-6 | TGTGCCAGCAGCTTGAAAGGACAGGGTGGCTTTGGGACCCAGTACTTC | CASSLKGQGGFGTQYF
- | TRBJ1-3 | - | 14 | TRBV7-9 | TGTGCCAGCAGCTTCGCCAGCTCTGGAAACACCATATATTTT | CASSFASSGNTIYF
- | TRBJ1-1 | - | 14 | TRBV25-1 | TGTGCCAGCAGTGAATTGAGCGGGACTAGGGAAGCTTTCTTT | CASSELSGTREAFF
- | TRBJ2-1 | TRBD2 | 14 | TRBV24-1 | TGTGCCACCAGTGCTATAGCGGGCTACAATGAGCAGTTCTTC | CATSAIAGYNEQFF
- | TRBJ1-1 | - | 12 | TRBV9 | TGTGCCAGCAGCGTACTCGGGGGTGAAGCTTTCTTT | CASSVLGGEAFF
few | TRBJ1-2 | TRBD1 | 17 | TRBV5-6 | TGTGCCAGCAGCTGGTGGACAGGGCGGTCAGCTAACTATGGCTACACCTTC | CASSWWTGRSANYGYTF
large | TRBJ1-3 | - | 19 | TRBV10-3 | TGTGCCATCAGTGAGTTCGACAGCGCCCATCCTTTCTCTGGAAACACCATATATTTT | CAISEFDSAHPFSGNTIYF